These T cell receptor beta chains were read from a single sample in a study of T-cell memory formation after mild COVID-19. Each CDR3 protein is one row after TCRdb ran MiXCR on the 5' RACE reads. The sample consists of more than 300,000 distinct CDR3 sequences, approximately 14% of them appearing once. What was sequenced was PBMCs or a T cell subset sorted from them (not recorded which). The receptors were gathered from a young man who had mild COVID-19 (a few samples of this study predate the infection). Cell type and time point are not known. CDR3s include the opening cysteine and the closing phenylalanine or tryptophan. A D gene is named only where the DNA matches it firmly. Rows give clone size only sometimes, using once, few, many, or a class for an expanded clone.

D gene,V gene,clone size,J gene,CDR3 protein,CDR3 DNA
TRBD2,TRBV20-1,few,TRBJ2-5,CSARVWPSGGTETQYF,TGCAGTGCTAGAGTATGGCCTAGCGGGGGGACAGAGACCCAGTACTTC
TRBD2,TRBV12-3/TRBV12-4,once,TRBJ2-5,CASSFGPSGGAQYF,TGTGCCAGCAGTTTTGGTCCTAGCGGGGGGGCCCAGTACTTC
-,TRBV5-1,-,TRBJ2-2,CASRQPNTGELFF,TGCGCCAGCAGACAGCCGAACACCGGGGAGCTGTTTTTT
TRBD1,TRBV7-2,-,TRBJ1-5,CASSLGQGAADQPQHF,TGTGCCAGCAGCTTAGGACAGGGGGCGGCGGATCAGCCCCAGCATTTT
-,TRBV5-1,few,TRBJ1-4,CASSVGATNEKLFF,TGCGCCAGCAGCGTTGGAGCAACTAATGAAAAACTGTTTTTT
-,TRBV20-1,-,TRBJ2-1,CSALRGNEQFF,TGCAGTGCGCTAAGGGGTAATGAGCAGTTCTTC
TRBD1,TRBV5-1,many,TRBJ2-1,CASSPGSGQGAKEQFF,TGCGCCAGCAGCCCCGGGTCGGGACAGGGGGCAAAGGAGCAGTTCTTC
-,TRBV2,few,TRBJ1-2,CSRDTLPYGYTF,TGTTCAAGGGACACCCTCCCTTATGGCTACACCTTC
-,TRBV5-1,-,TRBJ1-1,CASSAQRIGRNTEAFF,TGCGCCAGCAGCGCCCAAAGAATCGGAAGGAACACTGAAGCTTTCTTT
TRBD1,TRBV10-3,few,TRBJ1-2,CAIRDRINYGYTF,TGTGCCATCAGGGACAGGATTAACTATGGCTACACCTTC
TRBD1,TRBV7-2,-,TRBJ1-6,CASSLRGQGAKGVVRTPLHF,TGTGCCAGCAGCTTACGGGGGCAGGGGGCGAAAGGAGTGGTACGGACACCCCTCCACTTT
-,TRBV2,-,TRBJ2-2,CASSGVQPDTGELFF,TGTGCCAGCAGTGGGGTACAACCGGACACCGGGGAGCTGTTTTTT
TRBD2,TRBV7-9,few,TRBJ2-5,CASGRLAGPSETQYF,TGTGCCAGCGGACGACTAGCGGGGCCTTCGGAGACCCAGTACTTC
-,TRBV29-1,few,TRBJ1-4,CSVDRGRGEKLFF,TGCAGCGTTGACCGTGGACGGGGTGAAAAACTGTTTTTT
TRBD2,TRBV4-3,few,TRBJ2-5,CASSQEWVGTSWETQYF,TGCGCCAGCAGCCAAGAGTGGGTCGGGACTAGCTGGGAGACCCAGTACTTC
-,TRBV20-1,-,TRBJ1-2,CSASTGRGGYTF,TGCAGTGCTAGTACGGGAAGAGGTGGCTACACCTTC
TRBD1,TRBV2,many,TRBJ1-6,CASGDRGNSPLHF,TGTGCCAGTGGGGACAGGGGAAATTCACCCCTCCACTTT
TRBD1,TRBV4-1,-,TRBJ1-2,CASSKEATGEDGYTF,TGCGCCAGCAGCAAAGAGGCGACAGGGGAGGATGGCTACACCTTC
-,TRBV7-2,-,TRBJ2-7,CASSLGPILGPEQYF,TGTGCCAGCAGCTTAGGTCCCATTTTGGGCCCCGAGCAGTACTTC
-,TRBV5-1,-,TRBJ1-1,CASSFQATNTEAFF,TGCGCCAGCAGCTTCCAGGCAACGAACACTGAAGCTTTCTTT
-,TRBV7-6,few,TRBJ2-7,CASSSRGGNEQYF,TGTGCCAGCAGCTCCCGTGGGGGGAACGAGCAGTACTTC
-,TRBV24-1,-,TRBJ2-1,CATSDGFNEQFF,TGTGCCACCTCGGACGGTTTCAATGAGCAGTTCTTC
TRBD2,TRBV9,few,TRBJ2-3,CASSALAGGPADTQYF,TGTGCCAGCAGCGCCCTAGCGGGGGGGCCAGCAGATACGCAGTATTTT
TRBD2,TRBV12-3/TRBV12-4,-,TRBJ2-1,CASSLPGTNHEQFF,TGTGCCAGCAGTTTGCCCGGGACTAACCATGAGCAGTTCTTC
-,TRBV25-1,few,TRBJ2-7,CASSAKGERYEQYF,TGTGCCAGCAGTGCGAAGGGGGAAAGGTACGAGCAGTACTTC
TRBD2,TRBV20-1,-,TRBJ2-3,CSAPRVTSGILDTDTQYF,TGCAGTGCTCCCCGGGTGACTAGCGGTATATTGGACACAGATACGCAGTATTTT
-,TRBV18,-,TRBJ2-1,CASSPRGMQGNEQFF,TGTGCCAGCTCCCCTAGAGGGATGCAGGGCAATGAGCAGTTCTTC
TRBD2,TRBV6-2/TRBV6-3,-,TRBJ2-1,CASIKKLAGGSINSYNEQFF,TGTGCCAGCATAAAGAAACTAGCGGGGGGCTCGATAAACTCCTACAATGAGCAGTTCTTC
TRBD2,TRBV5-1,-,TRBJ2-1,CASSLLAGNSVDEQFF,TGCGCCAGCAGCTTACTAGCGGGGAACTCTGTGGATGAGCAGTTCTTC
-,TRBV6-5,-,TRBJ1-1,CASKSGGLGNTEAFF,TGTGCCAGCAAAAGTGGGGGCCTGGGGAACACTGAAGCTTTCTTT
TRBD2,TRBV7-2,-,TRBJ2-7,CASAWEGISYEQYF,TGTGCCAGCGCGTGGGAGGGGATCTCCTACGAGCAGTACTTC
-,TRBV7-2,-,TRBJ2-3,CASSLEWDSTDTQYF,TGTGCCAGCAGCTTAGAATGGGACAGCACAGATACGCAGTATTTT
-,TRBV6-2/TRBV6-3,few,TRBJ2-2,CASSFRTFVANTGELFF,TGTGCCAGCAGTTTCCGGACCTTTGTCGCGAACACCGGGGAGCTGTTTTTT
-,TRBV20-1,-,TRBJ1-5,CSASPTYSNQPQHF,TGCAGTGCTAGCCCCACATATAGCAATCAGCCCCAGCATTTT
-,TRBV2,-,TRBJ2-5,CASSASGEETQYF,TGTGCCAGCAGTGCGAGCGGTGAAGAGACCCAGTACTTC
-,TRBV5-1,few,TRBJ1-4,CASSLAGSTNEKLFF,TGCGCCAGCAGCTTGGCCGGGAGCACTAATGAAAAACTGTTTTTT